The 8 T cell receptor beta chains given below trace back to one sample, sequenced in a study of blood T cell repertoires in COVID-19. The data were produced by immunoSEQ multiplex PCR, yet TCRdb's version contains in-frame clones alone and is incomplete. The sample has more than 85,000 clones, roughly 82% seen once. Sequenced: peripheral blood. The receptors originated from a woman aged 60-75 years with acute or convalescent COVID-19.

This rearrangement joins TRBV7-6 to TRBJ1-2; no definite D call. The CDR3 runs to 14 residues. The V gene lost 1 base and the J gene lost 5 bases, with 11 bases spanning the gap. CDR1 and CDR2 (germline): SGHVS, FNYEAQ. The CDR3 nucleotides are TGTGCCAGCAGCTTAGAAGTGTCAGGTTATGGCTACACCTTC. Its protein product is CASSLEVSGYGYTF.

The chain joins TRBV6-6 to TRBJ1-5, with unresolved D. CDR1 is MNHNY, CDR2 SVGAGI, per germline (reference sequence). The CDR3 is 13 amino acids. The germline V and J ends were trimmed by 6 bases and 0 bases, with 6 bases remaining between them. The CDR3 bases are TGTGCCAGCAGCGCAGGTAGCAATCAGCCCCAGCATTTT. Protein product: CASSAGSNQPQHF.

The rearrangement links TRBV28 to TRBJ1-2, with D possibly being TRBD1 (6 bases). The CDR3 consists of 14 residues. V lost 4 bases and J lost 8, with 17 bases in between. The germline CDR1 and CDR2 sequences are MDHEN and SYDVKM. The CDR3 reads CASSSPRGGRGYTF. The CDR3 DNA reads TGTGCCAGCAGTTCACCCCGGGGGGGGCGGGGCTACACCTTC.

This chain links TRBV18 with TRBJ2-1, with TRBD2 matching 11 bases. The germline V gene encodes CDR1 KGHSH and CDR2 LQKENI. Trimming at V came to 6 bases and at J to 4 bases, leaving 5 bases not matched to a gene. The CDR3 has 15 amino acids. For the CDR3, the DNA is TGTGCCAGCTCGTTACTAGCGGGGGAGTACAATGAGCAGTTCTTC. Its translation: CASSLLAGEYNEQFF.

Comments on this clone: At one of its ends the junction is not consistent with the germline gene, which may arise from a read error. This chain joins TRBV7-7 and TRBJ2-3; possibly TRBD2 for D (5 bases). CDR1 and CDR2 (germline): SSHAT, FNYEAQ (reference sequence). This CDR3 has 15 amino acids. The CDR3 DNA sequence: TGTGCTAGCAGCCCGTCCGGACTCGTCGGGGATACGCAGTATTTT. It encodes CASSPSGLVGDTQYF.

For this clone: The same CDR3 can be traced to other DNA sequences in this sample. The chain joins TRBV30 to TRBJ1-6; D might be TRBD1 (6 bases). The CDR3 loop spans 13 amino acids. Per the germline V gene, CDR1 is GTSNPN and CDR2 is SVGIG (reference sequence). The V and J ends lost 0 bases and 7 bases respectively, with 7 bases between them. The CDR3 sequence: CAWSVQGNSPLHF. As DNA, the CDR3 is TGTGCCTGGAGTGTACAGGGAAATTCACCCCTCCACTTT. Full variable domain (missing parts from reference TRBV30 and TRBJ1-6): SQTIHQWPATLVQPVGSPLSLECTVEGTSNPNLYWYRQAAGRGLQLLFYSVGIGQISSEVPQNLSASRPQDRQFILSSKKLLLSDSGFYLCAWSVQGNSPLHFGNGTRLTVT.

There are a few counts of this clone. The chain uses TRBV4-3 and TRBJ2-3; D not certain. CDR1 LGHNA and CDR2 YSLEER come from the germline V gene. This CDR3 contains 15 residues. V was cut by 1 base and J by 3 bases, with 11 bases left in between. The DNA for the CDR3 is TGCGCCAGCAGCCAAGGACCACTAAGGACAGATACGCAGTATTTT. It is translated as CASSQGPLRTDTQYF.

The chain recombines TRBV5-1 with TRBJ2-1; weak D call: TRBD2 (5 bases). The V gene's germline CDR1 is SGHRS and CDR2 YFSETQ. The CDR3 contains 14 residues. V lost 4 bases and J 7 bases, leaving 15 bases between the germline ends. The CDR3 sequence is CASSPQGSTNEQFF. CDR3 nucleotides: TGCGCCAGCAGCCCCCAAGGGAGTACGAATGAGCAGTTCTTC.